The clone carrying this T cell receptor beta chain appeared a single time. Assay: immunoSEQ multiplex PCR; the TCRdb copy retains only in-frame clones and omits some. The table has roughly 82,000 clones, 96% seen once. The sample originates from a study of technical replicates of blood from a few donors. The CDR3 sequence is 12 residues long. The V end was cut by 8 bases, the J end by 8 bases, with 15 bases between. Germline values: CDR1 MNHNY, CDR2 SVGAGI (reference sequence). Sequencing was done on a sample of T cells isolated from PBMCs. The V call is TRBV6-6, the J call TRBJ1-2; D might be TRBD1 (5 bases). The sequence was collected from a human donor in good health. The CDR3 loop reads CASCASGIGYTF. The CDR3 bases are TGTGCCAGCTGTGCCTCAGGGATCGGCTACACCTTC.